This T cell receptor beta chain came from a study of Graves' ophthalmopathy and Graves' hyperthyroidism. Germline lookup yields CDR1 KGHDR and CDR2 SFDVKD. The CDR3 has 13 residues. To note about this clonotype: At one end the junction does not follow the germline gene, possibly because of a read error.

Transcripts of RNA were the source for amplifying TCR beta CDR3 regions. First-round RT-PCR with HTBI primers preceded a second-round multiplex PCR. TCRdb re-called the multiplex PCR reads with MiXCR, one entry per CDR3 protein. The sample shows about 740,000 distinct CDR3 sequences, around 40% of them seen only once. The origin of this receptor is an adult man with Graves' ophthalmopathy. The chain couples TRBV24-1 to TRBJ1-5; 7 positions agree with TRBD1. Sequenced: peripheral blood. The CDR3 spells CATRDSSNQPQHF. Written as DNA, the CDR3 is TGTGCTACCAGGGACAGTAGCAATCAGCCCCAGCATTTT.